The 24 T cell receptor beta chains in this list originate from one sample, sequenced in a study of cytotoxic CD8 clonotypes in ibrutinib-treated CLL. The repertoire was sequenced with immunoSEQ multiplex PCR; TCRdb's copy has only in-frame clones and lacks some. In the table there are some 200,000 clones, more than 75% of which are singletons. The source material was PBMCs, sampled after 12 months of ibrutinib treatment. The receptors here all came from a human donor with chronic lymphocytic leukemia.

J is TRBJ2-7 and V is TRBV27; 9 bases map to TRBD1. With 6 bases clipped from V and 3 bases from J, the junction kept 6 bases outside the gene matches. The CDR3 has 14 residues. In germline, CDR1 is MNHEY, CDR2 SMNVEV (reference sequence). The CDR3 nucleotides are TGTGCCAGCAGAAAGGGACAGGGTATCTACGAGCAGTACTTC. Translated: CASRKGQGIYEQYF.

This clone was seen a handful of times. This chain links TRBV2 with TRBJ1-1, with 8 bases identical to TRBD1. The CDR3 is 13 residues long. Germline V gene sequence: CDR1 SNHLY, CDR2 FYNNEI. V lost 6 bases and J lost 3; bases outside the gene matches: 3. In DNA, the CDR3 is TGTGCCAGCAGGTACAGGGGGGACACTGAAGCTTTCTTT. This encodes CASRYRGDTEAFF.

The CDR3 region is CASSAPGLVYNEQFF. The CDR3 DNA sequence: TGTGCCAGCAGCGCACCGGGACTAGTGTACAATGAGCAGTTCTTC. V usage is TRBV7-9 and J usage is TRBJ2-1; 8 bases match TRBD2. The CDR3 spans 15 residues. Per germline, CDR1 SEHNR and CDR2 FQNEAQ (reference sequence). V lost 5 bases to trimming and J lost 4 bases; unmatched junction nucleotides: 7.

Only a few counts were recorded for this clone. The rearrangement joins TRBV7-9 to TRBJ2-7; D may be TRBD2 (5 bases). V lost 1 base and J 3 bases, leaving 10 bases between the germline ends. The CDR3 is 14 amino acids. Germline V lookup: CDR1 SEHNR, CDR2 FQNEAQ (reference sequence). The CDR3 reads CASSLEATNYEQYF. The CDR3, as DNA: TGTGCCAGCAGCTTAGAAGCGACTAACTACGAGCAGTACTTC.

The chain couples TRBV2 to TRBJ2-5; D is undetermined. The V gene lost 5 bases and the J gene lost 1 base, with 14 bases spanning the gap. This CDR3 is built from 15 residues. Germline V gives CDR1 SNHLY, CDR2 FYNNEI. In nucleotides, the CDR3 is TGTGCCAGCAGTCCCCTTACCGGGTCCCAAGAGACCCAGTACTTC. Residues: CASSPLTGSQETQYF.

The gene calls are TRBV6-5 and TRBJ2-3; 8 nucleotides agree with TRBD2. The CDR3 runs to 15 residues. Germline loops: CDR1 MNHEY, CDR2 SVGAGI. The J segment lost 5 bases and the V segment lost 2 bases, leaving 6 bases of the junction unmatched. The CDR3 here is CASSYTSGGGDTQYF. CDR3 sequence (DNA): TGTGCCAGCAGTTACACTAGCGGCGGGGGAGATACGCAGTATTTT.

The V gene is TRBV7-9, the J gene TRBJ1-4, with D unclear. This CDR3 is built from 12 residues. Trimming cost V 1 base and J 7 bases, with 4 bases left between them. CDR1 is SEHNR, CDR2 FQNEAQ, per germline (reference sequence). CDR3 DNA sequence: TGTGCCAGCAGCTTAGAATTTGAAAAACTGTTTTTT. Protein product: CASSLEFEKLFF.

V usage is TRBV19 and J usage is TRBJ1-1; D gene unclear. V was trimmed by 5 bases and J by 4 bases, leaving 11 bases between them. The CDR3 spans 13 residues. Per germline, CDR1 LNHDA and CDR2 SQIVND (reference sequence). CDR3 in DNA: TGTGCCAGTAGTCGACGGGCTATCACTGAAGCTTTCTTT. This translates into CASSRRAITEAFF.

The count of this clone is one. The V gene is TRBV6-5, the J gene TRBJ1-2, with a tentative D call TRBD1 (5 bases). The length of the CDR3 is 13 residues. With 5 bases removed from V and 2 bases from J, the gap between germline ends came to 9 bases. The germline V gene has CDR1 MNHEY and CDR2 SVGAGI. The CDR3 coding sequence is TGTGCCAGCAGTCTGACAGCCAACTATGGCTACACCTTC. This translates into CASSLTANYGYTF.

V and J are TRBV11-3 and TRBJ2-7, with D perhaps TRBD2 (6 bases). V was shortened by 4 bases and J by 5 bases, with 15 bases between the two germline ends. The germline gives CDR1 SGHNT, CDR2 YENEEA. The CDR3 totals 14 residues. The CDR3 is CASSSAGGNDEQYF. CDR3 DNA: TGTGCCAGCAGCTCGGCTGGAGGGAACGACGAGCAGTACTTC.

The chain couples TRBV6-1 to TRBJ1-4, with D possibly TRBD1 on 5 matching bases. The ends were cut back, 0 bases at V and 3 bases at J, with 11 bases in the middle. This CDR3 is built from 16 residues. Germline CDR1 MNHNS, CDR2 SASEGT. The CDR3 sequence is CASSEAPRAANEKLFF. Written as DNA, the CDR3 is TGTGCCAGCAGTGAAGCTCCCAGGGCGGCTAATGAAAAACTGTTTTTT.

The chain recombines TRBV2 with TRBJ1-4; D gene uncertain. Trimming left V 5 bases short and J 8 bases short, with 15 bases between. The CDR3 has 14 residues. The germline V gene encodes CDR1 SNHLY and CDR2 FYNNEI. This CDR3 is CASSQRTGVEKLFF. The CDR3 region has the DNA TGTGCCAGCAGTCAGAGGACGGGAGTAGAAAAACTGTTTTTT. The entire variable domain, with the rest obtained from reference TRBV2 and TRBJ1-4, is as follows: EPEVTQTPSHQVTQMGQEVILRCVPISNHLYFYWYRQILGQKVEFLVSFYNNEISEKSEIFDDQFSVERPDGSNFTLKIRSTKLEDSAMYFCASSQRTGVEKLFFGSGTQLSVL.

The genes are TRBV29-1 and TRBJ2-2; D gene unclear. The CDR3 has 16 amino acids. The germline gives CDR1 SQVTM, CDR2 ANQGSEA. Trimming cost V 0 bases and J 0 bases, with 11 bases left between them. The CDR3 bases are TGCAGCGTTGAAGATCTGGGCAGCGCGAACACCGGGGAGCTGTTTTTT. Protein sequence: CSVEDLGSANTGELFF.

The chain uses TRBV19 and TRBJ2-7; 10 bases fit TRBD2. Germline assignment: CDR1 LNHDA and CDR2 SQIVND (reference sequence). CDR3 size: 15 residues. The V gene end was trimmed by 5 bases and the J gene end by 3 bases; junction bases not matched to a gene: 7. The CDR3 DNA is TGTGCCAGTAGTCCGATACTAGCGGGGAACTACGAGCAGTACTTC. Translation gives CASSPILAGNYEQYF.

V is TRBV7-9 and J is TRBJ1-1; 7 positions match TRBD1. This CDR3 spans 16 amino acids. V trimming: 5 bases; J trimming: 0 bases; junction bases outside the gene matches: 9. CDR1 and CDR2 (germline): SEHNR, FQNEAQ (reference sequence). The CDR3 nucleotides are TGTGCCAGCAGCCCCAGGGGGGGCATAATGAACACTGAAGCTTTCTTT. Residues: CASSPRGGIMNTEAFF.

The CDR3 loop reads CASKQGTNNEQFF. In nucleotides, the CDR3 is TGTGCCAGCAAACAGGGAACAAACAATGAGCAGTTCTTC. The chain uses TRBV6-6 and TRBJ2-1; D is possibly TRBD1 (6 bases). Germline CDR1 MNHNY, CDR2 SVGAGI (reference sequence). Between the trimmed V and J ends, which lost 7 bases and 5 bases, there was a span of 12 bases. This CDR3 is 13 amino acids long.

The chain links TRBV19 to TRBJ2-2; the match to TRBD1 covers 7 bases. Germline V CDR1 and CDR2: LNHDA, SQIVND (reference sequence). V lost 6 bases to trimming and J lost 3 bases; unmatched junction nucleotides: 4. The CDR3 is 14 residues long. The CDR3 is CASRTGEYTGELFF. The CDR3 DNA follows: TGTGCCAGTAGAACAGGGGAGTACACCGGGGAGCTGTTTTTT.

This clone was detected once. J is TRBJ1-5 and V is TRBV28; a weak D match, TRBD1 (6 bases). This CDR3 spans 14 amino acids. Germline loops: CDR1 MDHEN, CDR2 SYDVKM. V was trimmed by 3 bases and J by 6 bases, leaving 12 bases between them. CDR3 protein: CASSFRGGRQPQHF. CDR3 bases: TGTGCCAGCAGTTTTAGGGGGGGTCGTCAGCCCCAGCATTTT.

V is TRBV6-1 and J is TRBJ1-2; D might be TRBD1 (6 bases). CDR3 length: 15 residues. Trimming shortened V by 2 bases and J by 4 bases, and 14 bases separated the two germline ends. The germline V gene has CDR1 MNHNS and CDR2 SASEGT. For the CDR3, the DNA is TGTGCCAGCAGTGAACGGGGGAGGGGGTCCTATGGCTACACCTTC. This translates into CASSERGRGSYGYTF.

CDR3 DNA sequence: TGCGCCAGCAGTAGGGGATCCTACAATGAGCAGTTCTTC. Protein: CASSRGSYNEQFF. This chain joins TRBV10-1 and TRBJ2-1; a weak D match, TRBD1 (5 bases). CDR3 size: 13 residues. V gave up 5 bases and J gave up 1 base, with 6 bases separating them. Germline V gene sequence: CDR1 WNHNN, CDR2 SYGVQD (reference sequence).

The chain employs TRBV6-1 and TRBJ2-7; the D gene is possibly TRBD1 (6 bases). The length of the CDR3 is 14 residues. V was trimmed by 11 bases and J by 4 bases, leaving 21 bases between them. Germline V gene lookup returns CDR1 MNHNS and CDR2 SASEGT. The CDR3 DNA is TGTGCCGGTTTTCCGGGACACTTCTTTTACGAGCAGTACTTC. As protein: CAGFPGHFFYEQYF.

The V call is TRBV10-3, the J call TRBJ1-1; 9 bases are a match to TRBD1. The CDR3 runs 14 residues. V gave up 10 bases and J gave up 5 bases; unmatched junction bases: 11. Germline CDR1 reads ENHRY; CDR2 reads SYGVKD. The DNA for the CDR3 is TGTGCCACCGAGAGACAGGGGGATGAAACTGAAGCTTTCTTT. Translating gives CATERQGDETEAFF.

In this sample, this clone turned up once. V is TRBV25-1 and J is TRBJ2-1, with D perhaps matching TRBD2 (5 bases). The length of the CDR3 is 15 residues. The V gene lost 5 bases and the J gene lost 0 bases, with 11 bases spanning the gap. CDR1 MGHDK and CDR2 SYGVNS come from the germline V gene. The CDR3 reads CASSSGPDSYNEQFF. DNA of the CDR3: TGTGCCAGCAGTAGCGGACCGGACTCCTACAATGAGCAGTTCTTC.

This sequence joins TRBV15 and TRBJ2-2; D is possibly TRBD2 (6 bases). V dropped 3 bases and J dropped 4 bases, with 15 bases sitting between them. Per the germline V gene, CDR1 is LNHNV and CDR2 is YYDKDF (reference sequence). This CDR3 contains 16 residues. The CDR3 nucleotides read TGTGCCACCAGCAGGACTAGAGGGTCGGGCACCGGGGAGCTGTTTTTT. It is translated as CATSRTRGSGTGELFF.